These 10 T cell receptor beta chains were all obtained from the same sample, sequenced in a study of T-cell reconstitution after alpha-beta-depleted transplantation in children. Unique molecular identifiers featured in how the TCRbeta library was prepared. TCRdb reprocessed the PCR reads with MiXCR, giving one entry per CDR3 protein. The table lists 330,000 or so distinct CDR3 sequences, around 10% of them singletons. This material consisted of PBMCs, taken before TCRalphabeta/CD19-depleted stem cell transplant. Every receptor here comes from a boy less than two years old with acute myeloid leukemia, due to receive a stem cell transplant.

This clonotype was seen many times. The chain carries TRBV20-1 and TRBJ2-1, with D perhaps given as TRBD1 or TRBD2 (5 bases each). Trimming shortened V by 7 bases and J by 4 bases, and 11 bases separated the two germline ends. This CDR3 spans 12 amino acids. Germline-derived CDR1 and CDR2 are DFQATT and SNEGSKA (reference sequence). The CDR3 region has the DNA TGCAGTGTTGGGACCACTTACAATGAGCAGTTCTTC. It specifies CSVGTTYNEQFF.

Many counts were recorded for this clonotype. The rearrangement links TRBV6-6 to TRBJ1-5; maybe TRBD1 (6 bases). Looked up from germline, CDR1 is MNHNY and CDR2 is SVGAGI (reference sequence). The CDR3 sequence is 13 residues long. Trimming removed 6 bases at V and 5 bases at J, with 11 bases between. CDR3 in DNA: TGTGCCAGCAGGAACAGGGACCATCAGCCCCAGCATTTT. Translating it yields CASRNRDHQPQHF.

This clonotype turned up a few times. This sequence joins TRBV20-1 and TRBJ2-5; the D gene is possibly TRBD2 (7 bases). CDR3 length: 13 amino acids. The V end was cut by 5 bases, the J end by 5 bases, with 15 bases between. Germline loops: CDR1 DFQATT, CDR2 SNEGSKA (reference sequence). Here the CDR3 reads CSAQSKGGETQYF. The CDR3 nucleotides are TGCAGTGCTCAATCGAAGGGGGGGGAGACCCAGTACTTC.

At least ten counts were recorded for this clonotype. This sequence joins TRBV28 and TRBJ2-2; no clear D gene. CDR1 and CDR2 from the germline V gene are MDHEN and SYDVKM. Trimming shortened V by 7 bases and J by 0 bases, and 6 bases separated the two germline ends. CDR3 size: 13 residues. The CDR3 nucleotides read TGTGCCAGCATCCCCCCGAACACCGGGGAGCTGTTTTTT. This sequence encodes CASIPPNTGELFF. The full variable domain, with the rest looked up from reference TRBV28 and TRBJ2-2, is DVKVTQSSRYLVKRTGEKVFLECVQDMDHENMFWYRQDPGLGLRLIYFSYDVKMKEKGDIPEGYSVSREKKERFSLILESASTNQTSMYLCASIPPNTGELFFGEGSRLTVL.

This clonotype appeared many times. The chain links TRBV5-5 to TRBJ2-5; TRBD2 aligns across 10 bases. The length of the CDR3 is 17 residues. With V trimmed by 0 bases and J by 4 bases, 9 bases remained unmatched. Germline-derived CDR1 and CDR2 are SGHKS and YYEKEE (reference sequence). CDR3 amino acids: CASSLGASGSAVETQYF. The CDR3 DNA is TGTGCCAGCAGCTTGGGAGCTAGCGGGAGTGCGGTAGAGACCCAGTACTTC.

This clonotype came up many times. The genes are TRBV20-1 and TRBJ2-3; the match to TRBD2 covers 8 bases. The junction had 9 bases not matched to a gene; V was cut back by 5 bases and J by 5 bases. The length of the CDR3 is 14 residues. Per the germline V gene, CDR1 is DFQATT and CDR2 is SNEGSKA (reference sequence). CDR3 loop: CSAEPGGAGDTQYF. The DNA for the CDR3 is TGCAGTGCTGAACCCGGGGGGGCCGGAGATACGCAGTATTTT.

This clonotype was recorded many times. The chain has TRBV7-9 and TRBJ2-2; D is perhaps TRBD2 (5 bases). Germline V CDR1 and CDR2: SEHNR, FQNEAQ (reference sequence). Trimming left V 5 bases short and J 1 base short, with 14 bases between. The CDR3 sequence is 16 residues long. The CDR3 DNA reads TGTGCCAGCAGCCACCCATGGACTTTGAACACCGGGGAGCTGTTTTTT. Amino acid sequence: CASSHPWTLNTGELFF.

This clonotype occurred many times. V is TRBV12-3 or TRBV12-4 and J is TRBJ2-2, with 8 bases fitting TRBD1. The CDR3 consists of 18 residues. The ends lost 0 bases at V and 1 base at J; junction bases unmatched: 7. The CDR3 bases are TGTGCCAGCAGTTTAGCGGGCAGGGGGCGCCGGAACACCGGGGAGCTGTTTTTT. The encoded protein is CASSLAGRGRRNTGELFF.

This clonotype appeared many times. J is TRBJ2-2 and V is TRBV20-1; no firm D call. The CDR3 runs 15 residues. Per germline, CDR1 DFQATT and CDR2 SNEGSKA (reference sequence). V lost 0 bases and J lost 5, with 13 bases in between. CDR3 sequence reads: CSAREARLRTGELFF. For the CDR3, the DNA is TGCAGTGCTAGAGAGGCCAGACTTCGGACCGGGGAGCTGTTTTTT.

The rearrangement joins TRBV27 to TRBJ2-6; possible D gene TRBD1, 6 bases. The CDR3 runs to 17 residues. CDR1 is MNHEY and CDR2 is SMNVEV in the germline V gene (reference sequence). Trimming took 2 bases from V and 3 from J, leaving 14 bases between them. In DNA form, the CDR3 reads TGTGCCAGCAGTTTAAGGGCAGGGGCGGGTGGGGCCAACGTCCTGACTTTC. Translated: CASSLRAGAGGANVLTF.